The 14 T cell receptor beta chains given below trace back to one sample, sequenced in a study of CD8 T cells in ankylosing spondylitis. General study points: Several highly homologous variants formed a TCR beta motif that appeared characteristic of ankylosing spondylitis blood.

Their recognized antigens are unknown. TCRdb reprocessed the 5' RACE reads with MiXCR, giving one entry per CDR3 protein. The sample has hundreds of thousands of distinct CDR3 sequences; 12% are singletons. The sample consisted of blood, either unsorted or a sorted T cell fraction (not recorded which). These receptors came from a male donor with ankylosing spondylitis.

The rearrangement uses TRBV20-1 and TRBJ2-1; 11 nucleotides align to TRBD2. The CDR3 totals 17 residues. With 3 bases clipped from V and 2 bases from J, the junction kept 9 bases outside the gene matches. Germline loops: CDR1 DFQATT, CDR2 SNEGSKA (reference sequence). The CDR3 nucleotides are TGCAGTGCTAGGGGGGCTAGCGGGAGGCCCACCTACAATGAGCAGTTCTTC. Translating it yields CSARGASGRPTYNEQFF.

V gene TRBV7-2 combines with J gene TRBJ1-5, with D hard to call. The CDR3 consists of 15 residues. Germline V gene data show CDR1 as SGHTA and CDR2 as FQGNSA. V lost 0 bases and J 3 bases, leaving 9 bases between the germline ends. CDR3 residues: CASSLASGINQPQHF. The DNA for the CDR3 is TGTGCCAGCAGCTTAGCATCAGGTATCAATCAGCCCCAGCATTTT.

About this clonotype: A much larger clone differs from this one at a single base, so this may be a read error. Because it lacks the conserved phenylalanine or tryptophan at the end, this CDR3 is likely a read error. The J gene is TRBJ2-7, the V gene TRBV13; D possibly corresponds to TRBD2 (6 bases). V lost 1 base and J lost 2, with 12 bases in between. CDR3 length: 15 residues. Germline V gene lookup returns CDR1 PRHDT and CDR2 FYEKMQ (reference sequence). DNA of the CDR3: TGTGCCAGCAGCTTAGTACAAGCGGGTGCCTACGAGCAGTACCTC. Its protein product is CASSLVQAGAYEQYL.

V is TRBV24-1 and J is TRBJ2-1; D gene ambiguous. Germline CDR1 is KGHDR and CDR2 is SFDVKD. V lost 1 base to trimming and J lost 5 bases, with 8 bases between them. CDR3 length: 14 residues. The DNA of the CDR3 is TGTGCCACCAGTGATTTACGGCGGAACAATGAGCAGTTCTTC. Its protein product is CATSDLRRNNEQFF.

The chain links TRBV30 to TRBJ2-4; perhaps D is TRBD1 or TRBD2 (5 bases each). V was pared by 2 bases and J by 1 base, with 12 bases between. The CDR3 runs 15 residues. Germline CDR1 is GTSNPN and CDR2 is SVGIG (reference sequence). The CDR3 spells CAWSTLWGAKNIQYF. The DNA for the CDR3 is TGTGCCTGGAGTACCCTGTGGGGGGCCAAAAACATTCAGTACTTC.

This chain uses TRBV20-1 with TRBJ1-1; D perhaps matches TRBD1 (5 bases). The CDR3 contains 15 residues. With 0 bases removed from V and 4 bases from J, the gap between germline ends came to 15 bases. Germline-derived CDR1 and CDR2 are DFQATT and SNEGSKA (reference sequence). The DNA of the CDR3 is TGCAGTGCTAGAGAGGCAGGGAGGTTTGGCACTGAAGCTTTCTTT. This codes for CSAREAGRFGTEAFF.

The chain uses TRBV4-3 and TRBJ2-3, with D possibly TRBD1 on 5 matching bases. CDR1 is LGHNA and CDR2 is YSLEER in the germline V gene. Trimming took 4 bases from V and 1 from J, leaving 15 bases between them. The CDR3 covers 16 residues. CDR3 DNA sequence: TGCGCCAGCAGCCTTAGCTGGGGCATCGGCACAGATACGCAGTATTTT. Translation: CASSLSWGIGTDTQYF.

This clonotype came up a few times. The CDR3 DNA reads TGTGCCAGCAGTTACTCGTCTGGGACTAGCGGGGGCAATGAGCAGTTCTTC. It codes for CASSYSSGTSGGNEQFF. This chain uses TRBV6-5 with TRBJ2-1, with 14 nucleotides matching TRBD2. The germline CDR1 and CDR2 sequences are MNHEY and SVGAGI. J lost 6 bases, V lost 0 bases, and 4 bases had no gene match. The CDR3 has 17 amino acids.

The chain links TRBV12-3 or TRBV12-4 to TRBJ2-2; 8 bases agree with TRBD2. The trim removed 3 bases at V and 7 bases at J, leaving 13 bases unmatched. The length of the CDR3 is 17 residues. The CDR3 sequence: CASSFNPGLVNFGELFF. In DNA form, the CDR3 reads TGTGCCAGCAGTTTCAATCCGGGACTAGTCAATTTCGGGGAGCTGTTTTTT.

A few counts support this clonotype. The rearrangement joins TRBV15 to TRBJ2-3; D is possibly TRBD1 (6 bases). From germline, CDR1 is LNHNV and CDR2 YYDKDF (reference sequence). V was clipped by 1 base and J by 1 base, with 15 bases between them. The CDR3 spans 17 residues. The CDR3 sequence is CATSRVFLRQGTDTQYF. Written as DNA, the CDR3 is TGTGCCACCAGCAGAGTTTTCTTGCGACAGGGCACAGATACGCAGTATTTT.

This clonotype was observed a few times. V usage is TRBV4-1 and J usage is TRBJ2-2; 8 bases match TRBD2. Germline values: CDR1 MGHRA, CDR2 YSYEKL. This CDR3 region has 16 residues. Germline trimming cut 3 bases from V and 2 bases from J; bases unmatched to any gene: 5. CDR3 bases: TGCGCCAGCAGCCATCGGAGCGGGAGTAACACCGGGGAGCTGTTTTTT. Its protein is CASSHRSGSNTGELFF.

There are many counts of this clonotype. The V gene is TRBV7-2, the J gene TRBJ2-5; D uncertain. This CDR3 region has 13 residues. Germline values: CDR1 SGHTA, CDR2 FQGNSA. V lost 4 bases, J lost 1 base, and 7 bases lay in between. The CDR3 DNA sequence: TGTGCCAGCAGCTCCAGCGTCCAAGAGACCCAGTACTTC. It specifies CASSSSVQETQYF.

This clonotype was counted at least ten times. CDR3 bases: TGCAGTGCTAGCGGGAGAGCAGATACGCAGTATTTT. Amino acid sequence: CSASGRADTQYF. The rearrangement links TRBV20-1 to TRBJ2-3; possibly TRBD2 for D (6 bases). V lost 3 bases to trimming and J lost 4 bases, with 8 bases between them. The CDR3 is 12 residues long. Germline CDR1 reads DFQATT; CDR2 reads SNEGSKA (reference sequence).

This clonotype was seen repeatedly, ten times or more. V usage is TRBV10-3 and J usage is TRBJ2-1, with TRBD2 matching 9 bases. The CDR3 is made up of 15 amino acids. J was trimmed by 5 bases and V by 4 bases; bases with no gene match: 6. Germline CDR1 and CDR2: ENHRY and SYGVKD. CDR3 sequence (DNA): TGTGCCATCAGTGGACGGGCGGGAGGGAACAATGAGCAGTTCTTC. Protein sequence: CAISGRAGGNNEQFF.